This T cell receptor (beta chain) was obtained from a study of blood T cell repertoires in COVID-19. Study in general: Samples came from the United States, Italy and Spain, spanning acute and convalescent COVID-19. T cells, B-cell-depleted T cells, or PBMCs supplied cDNA or gDNA.

Source study methods: Using reference gene primer amplification, nucleated cell counts were estimated. Produced via immunoSEQ multiplex PCR; TCRdb's table is partial and in-frame only. The D gene and trimming were derived from the DNA, and the V and J assignments and clone size from that table. The table has around 250,000 clones, about four fifths seen once. J was trimmed by 0 bases and V by 11 bases; bases with no gene match: 5. This CDR3 is 13 amino acids long. Germline V CDR1 and CDR2: KGHSH, LQKENI. The V gene is TRBV18, the J gene TRBJ1-2, with 8 bases aligning to TRBD1. The origin of this receptor is a woman aged 18-35 years with acute or convalescent COVID-19. Sequencing was performed on peripheral blood. CDR3 coding DNA: TGTGCCGGGGGGACAGGCTCTAACTATGGCTACACCTTC. This sequence encodes CAGGTGSNYGYTF.